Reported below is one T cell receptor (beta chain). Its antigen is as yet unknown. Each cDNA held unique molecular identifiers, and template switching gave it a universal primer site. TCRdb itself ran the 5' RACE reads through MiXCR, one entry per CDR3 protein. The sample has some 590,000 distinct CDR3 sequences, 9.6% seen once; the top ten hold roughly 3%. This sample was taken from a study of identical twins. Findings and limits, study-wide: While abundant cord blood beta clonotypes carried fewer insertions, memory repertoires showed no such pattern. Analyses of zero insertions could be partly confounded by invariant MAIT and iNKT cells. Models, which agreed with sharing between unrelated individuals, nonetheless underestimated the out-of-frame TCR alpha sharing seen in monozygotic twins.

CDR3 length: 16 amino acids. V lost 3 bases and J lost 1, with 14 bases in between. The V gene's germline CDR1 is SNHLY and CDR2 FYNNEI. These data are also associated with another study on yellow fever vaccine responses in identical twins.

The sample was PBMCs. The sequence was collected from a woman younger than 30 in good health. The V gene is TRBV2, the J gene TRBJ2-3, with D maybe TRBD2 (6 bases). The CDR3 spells CASSDPGTGGTDTQYF. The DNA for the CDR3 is TGTGCCAGCAGTGACCCGGGGACTGGAGGCACAGATACGCAGTATTTT.